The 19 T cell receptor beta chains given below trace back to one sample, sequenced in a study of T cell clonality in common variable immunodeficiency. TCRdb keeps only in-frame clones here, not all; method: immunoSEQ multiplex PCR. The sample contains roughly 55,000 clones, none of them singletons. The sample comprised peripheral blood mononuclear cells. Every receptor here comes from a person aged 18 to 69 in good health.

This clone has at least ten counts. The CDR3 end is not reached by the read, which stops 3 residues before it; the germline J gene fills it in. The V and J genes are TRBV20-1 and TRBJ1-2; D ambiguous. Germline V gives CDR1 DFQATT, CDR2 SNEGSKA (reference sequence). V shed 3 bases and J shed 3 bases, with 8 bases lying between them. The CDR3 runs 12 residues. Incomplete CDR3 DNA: TGCAGTGCTAGTTTGTCAGACTATGGC. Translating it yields CSASLSDYG. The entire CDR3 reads CSASLSDYGYTF.

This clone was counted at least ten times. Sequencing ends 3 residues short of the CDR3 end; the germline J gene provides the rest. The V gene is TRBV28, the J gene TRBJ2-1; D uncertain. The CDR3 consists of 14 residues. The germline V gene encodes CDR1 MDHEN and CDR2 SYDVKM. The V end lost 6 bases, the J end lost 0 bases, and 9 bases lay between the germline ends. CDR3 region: CASSLEVSYNEQFF. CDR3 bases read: TGTGCCAGCAGCCTAGAGGTCTCCTACAATGAG. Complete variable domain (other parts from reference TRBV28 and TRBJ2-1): DVKVTQSSRYLVKRTGEKVFLECVQDMDHENMFWYRQDPGLGLRLIYFSYDVKMKEKGDIPEGYSVSREKKERFSLILESASTNQTSMYLCASSLEVSYNEQFFGPGTRLTVL.

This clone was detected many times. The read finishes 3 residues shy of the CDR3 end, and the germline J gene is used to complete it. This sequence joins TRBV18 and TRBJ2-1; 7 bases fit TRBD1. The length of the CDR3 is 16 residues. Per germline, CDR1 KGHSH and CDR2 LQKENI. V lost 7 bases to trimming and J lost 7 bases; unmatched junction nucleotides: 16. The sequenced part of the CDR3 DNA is TGTGCCAGCTTCCTAGACCGACAGGGCAGTTCAAATGAG. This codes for CASFLDRQGSSNE. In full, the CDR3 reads CASFLDRQGSSNEQFF.

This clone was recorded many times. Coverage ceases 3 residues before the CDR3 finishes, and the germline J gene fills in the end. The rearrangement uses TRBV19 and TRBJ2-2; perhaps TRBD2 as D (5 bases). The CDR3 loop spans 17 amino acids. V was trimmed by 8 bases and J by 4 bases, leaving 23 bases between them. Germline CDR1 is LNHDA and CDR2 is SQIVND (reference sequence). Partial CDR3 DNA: TGTGCCAGTGGACGCGTCTTTGGTAGCGAGTCCACCGGGGAG. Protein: CASGRVFGSESTGE. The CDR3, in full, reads CASGRVFGSESTGELFF.

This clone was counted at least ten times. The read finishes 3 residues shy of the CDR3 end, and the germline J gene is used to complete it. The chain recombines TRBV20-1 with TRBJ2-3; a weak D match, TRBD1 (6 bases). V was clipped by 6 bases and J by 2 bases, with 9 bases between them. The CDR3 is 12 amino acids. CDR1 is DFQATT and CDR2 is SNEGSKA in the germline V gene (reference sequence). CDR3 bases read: TGCAGTGCCGGGACACTCACAGATACG. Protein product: CSAGTLTDT. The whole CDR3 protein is CSAGTLTDTQYF.

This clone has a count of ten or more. The covered CDR3 bases are TGTGCCAGCAGGGCCGGGACAGAGAATGAAAAA. Residues: CASRAGTENEK. From start to end, the CDR3 is CASRAGTENEKLFF. The chain is built from TRBV2 and TRBJ1-4, with TRBD1 identical over 7 bases. Read coverage stops 3 residues before the CDR3 terminus; the germline J gene supplies the remainder. This CDR3 region has 14 residues. The germline V gene encodes CDR1 SNHLY and CDR2 FYNNEI. V gave up 6 bases and J gave up 5 bases; unmatched junction bases: 6.

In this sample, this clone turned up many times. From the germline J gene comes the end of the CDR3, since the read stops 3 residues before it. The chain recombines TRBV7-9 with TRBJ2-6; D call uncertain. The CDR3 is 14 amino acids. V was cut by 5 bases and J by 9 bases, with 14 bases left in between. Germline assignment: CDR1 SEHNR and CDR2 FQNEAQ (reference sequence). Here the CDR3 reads CASSLAPSVNVLTF. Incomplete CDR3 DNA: TGTGCCAGCAGCCTGGCCCCTTCAGTCAACGTC.

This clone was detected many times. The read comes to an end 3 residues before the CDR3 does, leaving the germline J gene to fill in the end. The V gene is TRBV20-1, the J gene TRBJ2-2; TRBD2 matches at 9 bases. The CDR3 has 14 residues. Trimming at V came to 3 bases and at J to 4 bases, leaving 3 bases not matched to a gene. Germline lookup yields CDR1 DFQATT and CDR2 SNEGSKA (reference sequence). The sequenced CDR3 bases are TGCAGTGCTAGGGCGGGGGGGGTCACCGGGGAG. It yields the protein CSARAGGVTGE. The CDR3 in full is CSARAGGVTGELFF.

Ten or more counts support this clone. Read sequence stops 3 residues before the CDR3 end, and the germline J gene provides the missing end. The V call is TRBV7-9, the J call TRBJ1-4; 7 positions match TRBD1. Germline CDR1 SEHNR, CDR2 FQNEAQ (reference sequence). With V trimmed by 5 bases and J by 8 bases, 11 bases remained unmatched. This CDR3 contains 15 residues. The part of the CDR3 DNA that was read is TGTGCCAGCAGCAACCCAGGGGGGCGTTCGGAAAAA. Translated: CASSNPGGRSEK. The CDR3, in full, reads CASSNPGGRSEKLFF.

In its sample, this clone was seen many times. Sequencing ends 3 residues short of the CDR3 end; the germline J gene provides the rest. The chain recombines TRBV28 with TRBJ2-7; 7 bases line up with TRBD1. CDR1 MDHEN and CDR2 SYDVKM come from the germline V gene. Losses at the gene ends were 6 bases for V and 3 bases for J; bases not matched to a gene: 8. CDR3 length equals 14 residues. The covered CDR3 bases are TGTGCCAGCAGCGGGACAGTAATAAACTACGAG. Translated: CASSGTVINYE. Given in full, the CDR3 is CASSGTVINYEQYF. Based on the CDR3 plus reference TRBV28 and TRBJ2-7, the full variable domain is DVKVTQSSRYLVKRTGEKVFLECVQDMDHENMFWYRQDPGLGLRLIYFSYDVKMKEKGDIPEGYSVSREKKERFSLILESASTNQTSMYLCASSGTVINYEQYFGPGTRLTVT.

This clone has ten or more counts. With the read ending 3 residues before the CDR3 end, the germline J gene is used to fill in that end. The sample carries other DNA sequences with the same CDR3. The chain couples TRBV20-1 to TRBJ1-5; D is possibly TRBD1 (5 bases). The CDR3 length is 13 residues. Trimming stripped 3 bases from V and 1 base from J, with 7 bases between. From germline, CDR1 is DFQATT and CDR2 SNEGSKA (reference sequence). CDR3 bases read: TGCAGTGCTAGTAGGGGCAGCAATCAGCCC. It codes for CSASRGSNQP. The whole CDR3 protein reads CSASRGSNQPQHF.

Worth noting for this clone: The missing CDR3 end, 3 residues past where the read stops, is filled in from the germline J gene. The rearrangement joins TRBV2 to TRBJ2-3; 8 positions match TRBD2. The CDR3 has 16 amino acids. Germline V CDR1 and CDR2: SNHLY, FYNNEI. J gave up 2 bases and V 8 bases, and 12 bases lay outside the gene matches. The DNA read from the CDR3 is TGTGCCAGCTCATTCGGGGGGGGGCAGCTCACAGATACG. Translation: CASSFGGGQLTDT. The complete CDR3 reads CASSFGGGQLTDTQYF.

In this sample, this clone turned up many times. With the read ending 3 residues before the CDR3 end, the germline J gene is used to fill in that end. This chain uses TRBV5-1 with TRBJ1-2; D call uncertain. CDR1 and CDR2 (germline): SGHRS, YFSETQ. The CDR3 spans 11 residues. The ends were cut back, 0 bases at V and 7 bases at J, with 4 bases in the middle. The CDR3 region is CASSLGPGYTF. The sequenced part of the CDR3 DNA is TGCGCCAGCAGCTTGGGGCCTGGC.

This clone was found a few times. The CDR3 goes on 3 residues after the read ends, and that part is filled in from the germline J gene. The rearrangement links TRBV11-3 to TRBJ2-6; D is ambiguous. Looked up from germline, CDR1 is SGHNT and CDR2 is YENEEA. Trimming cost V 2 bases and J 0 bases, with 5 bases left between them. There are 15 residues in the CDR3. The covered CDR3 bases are TGTGCCAGCAGCTTAATTATCTCTGGGGCCAACGTC. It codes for CASSLIISGANV. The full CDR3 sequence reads CASSLIISGANVLTF.

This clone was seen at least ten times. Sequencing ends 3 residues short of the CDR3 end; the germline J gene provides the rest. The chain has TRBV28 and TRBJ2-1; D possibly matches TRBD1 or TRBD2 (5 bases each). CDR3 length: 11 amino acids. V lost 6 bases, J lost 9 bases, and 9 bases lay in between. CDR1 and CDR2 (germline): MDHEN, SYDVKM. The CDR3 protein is CASRKRGEQFF. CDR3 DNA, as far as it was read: TGTGCCAGCAGGAAGAGGGGTGAG.

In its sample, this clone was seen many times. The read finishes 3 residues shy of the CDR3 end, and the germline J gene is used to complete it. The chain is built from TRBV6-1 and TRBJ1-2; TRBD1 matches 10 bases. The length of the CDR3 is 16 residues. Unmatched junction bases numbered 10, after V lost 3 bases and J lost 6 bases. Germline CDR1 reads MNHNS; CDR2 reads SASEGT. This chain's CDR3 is CASSDPGQGVVDGYTF. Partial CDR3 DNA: TGTGCCAGCAGTGATCCCGGACAGGGGGTAGTCGATGGC.

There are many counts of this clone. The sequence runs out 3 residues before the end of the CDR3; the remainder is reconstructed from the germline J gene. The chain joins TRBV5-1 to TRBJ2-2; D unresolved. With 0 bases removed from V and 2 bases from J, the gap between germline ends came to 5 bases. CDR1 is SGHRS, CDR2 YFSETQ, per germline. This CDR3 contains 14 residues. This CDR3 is CASSLDPNTGELFF. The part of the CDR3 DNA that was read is TGCGCCAGCAGCTTGGATCCAAACACCGGGGAG.

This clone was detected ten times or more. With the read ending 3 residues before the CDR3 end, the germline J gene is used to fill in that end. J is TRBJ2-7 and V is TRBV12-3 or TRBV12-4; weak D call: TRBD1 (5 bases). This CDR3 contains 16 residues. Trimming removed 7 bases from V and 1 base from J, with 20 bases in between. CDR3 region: CASNTQGSIHSYEQYF. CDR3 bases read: TGTGCCAGCAACACGCAGGGCTCCATACATTCCTACGAG.

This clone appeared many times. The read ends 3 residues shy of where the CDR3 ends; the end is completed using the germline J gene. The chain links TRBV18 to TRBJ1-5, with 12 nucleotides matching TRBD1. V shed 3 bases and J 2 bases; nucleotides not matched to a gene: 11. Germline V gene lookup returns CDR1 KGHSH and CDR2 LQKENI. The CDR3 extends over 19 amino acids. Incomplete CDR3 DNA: TGTGCCAGCTCACCCGTCTCAGGGACAGGGGGCGTTCGCAATCAGCCC. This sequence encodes CASSPVSGTGGVRNQP. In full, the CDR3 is CASSPVSGTGGVRNQPQHF.